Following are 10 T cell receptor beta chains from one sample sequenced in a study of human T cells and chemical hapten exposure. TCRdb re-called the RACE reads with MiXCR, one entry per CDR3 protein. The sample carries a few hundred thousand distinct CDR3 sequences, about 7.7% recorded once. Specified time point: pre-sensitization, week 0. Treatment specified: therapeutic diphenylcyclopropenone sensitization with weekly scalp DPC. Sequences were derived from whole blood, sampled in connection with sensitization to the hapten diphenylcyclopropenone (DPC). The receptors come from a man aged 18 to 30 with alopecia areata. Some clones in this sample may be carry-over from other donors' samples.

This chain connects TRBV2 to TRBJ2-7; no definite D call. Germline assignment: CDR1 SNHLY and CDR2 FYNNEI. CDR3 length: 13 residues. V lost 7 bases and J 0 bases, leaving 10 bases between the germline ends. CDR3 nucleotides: TGTGCCAGCAATGGGCGAGCCTCCTACGAGCAGTACGTC. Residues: CASNGRASYEQYV.

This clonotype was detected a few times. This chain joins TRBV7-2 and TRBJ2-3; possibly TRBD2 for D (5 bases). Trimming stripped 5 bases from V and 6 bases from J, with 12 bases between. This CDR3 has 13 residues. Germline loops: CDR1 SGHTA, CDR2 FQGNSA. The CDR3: CASSASGRDTQYF. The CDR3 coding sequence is TGTGCCAGCAGCGCGTCGGGAAGGGATACGCAGTATTTT.

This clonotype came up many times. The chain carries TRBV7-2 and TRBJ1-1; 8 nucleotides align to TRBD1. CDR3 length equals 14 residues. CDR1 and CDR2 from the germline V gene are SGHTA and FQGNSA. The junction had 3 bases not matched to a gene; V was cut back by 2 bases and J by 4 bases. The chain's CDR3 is CASSLLDRATEAFF. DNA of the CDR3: TGTGCCAGCAGCTTACTGGACAGGGCCACTGAAGCTTTCTTT.

CDR3 sequence: CSAPPGLNTGELFF. The DNA of the CDR3 is TGCAGTGCTCCCCCAGGACTAAACACCGGGGAGCTGTTTTTT. The chain employs TRBV20-1 and TRBJ2-2; D is perhaps TRBD2 (6 bases). Trimming pared 5 bases from V and 2 bases from J, leaving 12 bases between. The length of the CDR3 is 14 residues. Germline CDR1 reads DFQATT; CDR2 reads SNEGSKA (reference sequence).

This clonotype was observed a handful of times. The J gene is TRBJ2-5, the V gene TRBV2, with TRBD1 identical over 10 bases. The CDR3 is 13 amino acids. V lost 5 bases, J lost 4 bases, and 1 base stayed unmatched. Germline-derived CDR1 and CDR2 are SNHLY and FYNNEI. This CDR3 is CASSRQGAETQYF. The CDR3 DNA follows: TGTGCCAGCAGTCGACAGGGGGCAGAGACCCAGTACTTC.

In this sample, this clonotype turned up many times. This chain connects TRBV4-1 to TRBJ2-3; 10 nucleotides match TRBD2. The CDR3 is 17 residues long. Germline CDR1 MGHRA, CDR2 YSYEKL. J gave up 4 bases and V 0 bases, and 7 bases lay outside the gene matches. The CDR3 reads CASSQDGVAGGSDTQYF. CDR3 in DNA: TGCGCCAGCAGCCAAGATGGAGTAGCGGGGGGTTCAGATACGCAGTATTTT.

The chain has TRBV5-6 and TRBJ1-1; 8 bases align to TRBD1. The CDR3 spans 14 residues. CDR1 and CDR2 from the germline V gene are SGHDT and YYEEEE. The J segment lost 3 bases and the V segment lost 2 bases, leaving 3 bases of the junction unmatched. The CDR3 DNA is TGTGCCAGCAGCTTTCCGACAGGGGACACTGAAGCTTTCTTT. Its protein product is CASSFPTGDTEAFF.

CDR3: CASSTWDYSTDTQYF. Written as DNA, the CDR3 is TGTGCCAGCAGCACCTGGGACTATAGCACAGATACGCAGTATTTT. The chain carries TRBV7-2 and TRBJ2-3, with 7 bases identical to TRBD2. Looked up from germline, CDR1 is SGHTA and CDR2 is FQGNSA. Germline trimming cut 5 bases from V and 0 bases from J; bases unmatched to any gene: 5. The CDR3 is 15 residues long.

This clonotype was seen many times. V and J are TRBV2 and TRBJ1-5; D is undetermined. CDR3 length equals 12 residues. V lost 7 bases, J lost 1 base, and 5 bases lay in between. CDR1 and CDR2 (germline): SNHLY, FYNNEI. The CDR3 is CASKESNQPQHF. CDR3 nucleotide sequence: TGTGCCAGCAAAGAGAGCAATCAGCCCCAGCATTTT.

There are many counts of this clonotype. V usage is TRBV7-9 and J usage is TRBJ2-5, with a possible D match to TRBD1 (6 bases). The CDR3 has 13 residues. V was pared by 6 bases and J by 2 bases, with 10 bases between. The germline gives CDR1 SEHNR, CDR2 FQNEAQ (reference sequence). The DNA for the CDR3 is TGTGCCAGCAGTCGACAGGTTCAAGAGACCCAGTACTTC. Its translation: CASSRQVQETQYF.